This TCR beta chain was obtained from a study of Tregs in tolerant kidney transplant recipients. Overall study findings and caveats: In tolerant patients, donor-specific Tregs outgrew total Tregs, suggesting antigen-driven expansion. Validation in larger populations is needed because few patients were studied. Activated donor B cell expansion appeared to reveal the most relevant donor-specific TCRbeta repertoire.

Here immunoSEQ multiplex PCR was the method, and the copy in TCRdb shows in-frame clones only, minus some. Counted here are some 71,000 clones, approximately 91% occurring once; the ten biggest clones make up approximately 0.39%. To note about this clone: The antigen remains undetermined. One end of the junction varies from germline; a read error may be responsible.

Germline V gene lookup returns CDR1 SSHAT and CDR2 FNYEAQ (reference sequence). The length of the CDR3 is 18 residues. The chain carries TRBV7-7 and TRBJ2-3; TRBD2 aligns across 9 bases. The TCR originated in a human donor who received a combined kidney and bone marrow transplant. This specimen was CD4+ T cells from blood, taken before the transplant. Here the CDR3 DNA reads TGTGCTAGCAGCCCCCAGACGGGGCTAGCGGGAAACACAGATACGCAGTATTTT. This gives the protein CASSPQTGLAGNTDTQYF.